The 28 T cell receptor beta chains in this list originate from one sample, sequenced in a study of siplizumab effects on memory and regulatory T cells. Libraries were prepared by immunoSEQ multiplex PCR; TCRdb keeps only in-frame clonotypes and omits some of them. Of about 66,000 clones listed, 90% to 97% are singletons. The sample was naive CD8+ T cells sorted from blood. These receptors all come from a human donor in good health.

The chain has TRBV29-1 and TRBJ2-7; possible D gene TRBD1, 5 bases. V was pared by 3 bases and J by 6 bases, with 12 bases between. Germline V gene sequence: CDR1 SQVTM, CDR2 ANQGSEA. The CDR3 extends over 12 amino acids. The CDR3 spells CSVDPRGGEQYF. The CDR3, as DNA: TGCAGCGTTGACCCAAGGGGCGGCGAGCAGTACTTC.

The V gene is TRBV5-1, the J gene TRBJ2-7, with TRBD1 matching 8 bases. This CDR3 spans 15 amino acids. The germline gives CDR1 SGHRS, CDR2 YFSETQ. V was pared by 4 bases and J by 0 bases, with 6 bases of the junction left unmatched. The CDR3 DNA reads TGCGCCAGCAGCATCGGACAGGGTCTCTCCTACGAGCAGTACTTC. Its protein product is CASSIGQGLSYEQYF.

The chain joins TRBV5-1 to TRBJ2-5; weak D call: TRBD1 (5 bases). This CDR3 is built from 12 residues. Trimming took off 0 bases at V and 7 bases at J, with 7 bases between the two ends. Germline V gene data show CDR1 as SGHRS and CDR2 as YFSETQ. DNA of the CDR3: TGCGCCAGCAGCTTGGCCCAGGGGACCCAGTACTTC. Amino acid sequence: CASSLAQGTQYF.

The chain combines TRBV27 with TRBJ2-3; D is perhaps TRBD1 (6 bases). CDR1 is MNHEY and CDR2 is SMNVEV in the germline V gene (reference sequence). The ends were cut back, 5 bases at V and 2 bases at J, with 20 bases in the middle. This CDR3 region has 17 residues. Here the CDR3 DNA reads TGTGCCAGCAGTCCGGTTGGGGGCGACGAGTTCACAGATACGCAGTATTTT. Translated: CASSPVGGDEFTDTQYF.

The chain combines TRBV9 with TRBJ2-7, with D maybe TRBD2 (6 bases). The germline gives CDR1 SGDLS, CDR2 YYNGEE. The CDR3 runs 16 residues. With 0 bases removed from V and 5 bases from J, the gap between germline ends came to 18 bases. CDR3 region: CASSVVEGMNFNEQYF. The CDR3 region has the DNA TGTGCCAGCAGCGTAGTGGAGGGGATGAATTTCAACGAGCAGTACTTC.

The V gene is TRBV9, the J gene TRBJ1-1, with D possibly TRBD1 on 5 matching bases. The CDR3 contains 15 residues. Germline V lookup: CDR1 SGDLS, CDR2 YYNGEE. V was cut by 2 bases and J by 1 base, with 12 bases left in between. CDR3 DNA sequence: TGTGCCAGCAGCGTTCTTGGGGGAAAGAACACTGAAGCTTTCTTT. As protein: CASSVLGGKNTEAFF.

The rearrangement links TRBV4-1 to TRBJ2-2; TRBD2 might be the D (7 bases). The CDR3 extends over 18 amino acids. Trimming left V 0 bases short and J 4 bases short, with 18 bases between. Germline V gene data show CDR1 as MGHRA and CDR2 as YSYEKL. The chain's CDR3 is CASSQDGGARSGTGELFF. DNA for the CDR3: TGCGCCAGCAGCCAAGATGGGGGGGCGCGGTCCGGCACCGGGGAGCTGTTTTTT.

The chain recombines TRBV13 with TRBJ2-5; weak D call: TRBD1 (7 bases). V was pared by 3 bases and J by 3 bases, with 20 bases between. This CDR3 has 17 residues. Germline CDR1 PRHDT, CDR2 FYEKMQ (reference sequence). This CDR3 is CASSFTGDLVGKETQYF. The CDR3 DNA reads as TGTGCCAGCAGCTTTACAGGGGACTTGGTTGGGAAAGAGACCCAGTACTTC.

CDR3 nucleotides: TGTGCCAGCAGTTTAGAGTGGGGACAGGGGCTCAACGAGCAGTACTTC. This translates into CASSLEWGQGLNEQYF. The genes are TRBV27 and TRBJ2-7; 10 bases match TRBD1. The V and J ends lost 2 bases and 5 bases, in that order; junction bases with no gene match: 9. The CDR3 spans 16 residues. Germline-derived CDR1 and CDR2 are MNHEY and SMNVEV (reference sequence).

The chain employs TRBV9 and TRBJ1-1; 7 bases fit TRBD1. The CDR3 sequence is 14 residues long. Germline V gives CDR1 SGDLS, CDR2 YYNGEE. The V gene end was trimmed by 4 bases and the J gene end by 2 bases; junction bases not matched to a gene: 5. The CDR3 is CASSLGTDNTEAFF. The CDR3 nucleotides read TGTGCCAGCAGCTTAGGGACAGACAACACTGAAGCTTTCTTT.

The V call is TRBV27, the J call TRBJ2-4, with 7 bases fitting TRBD2. The CDR3 contains 14 residues. Unmatched junction bases numbered 4, after V lost 8 bases and J lost 0 bases. Germline loops: CDR1 MNHEY, CDR2 SMNVEV (reference sequence). CDR3 loop: CASRGGTAKNIQYF. CDR3 nucleotide sequence: TGTGCCAGCCGCGGGGGAACAGCCAAAAACATTCAGTACTTC.

The chain joins TRBV30 to TRBJ2-1; D unclear. Trimming left V 5 bases short and J 0 bases short, with 11 bases between. Germline V CDR1 and CDR2: GTSNPN, SVGIG (reference sequence). The CDR3 is made up of 14 amino acids. The CDR3, as DNA: TGTGCCTGGGAGGACGTTCGCTCCTACAATGAGCAGTTCTTC. This encodes CAWEDVRSYNEQFF.

This sequence joins TRBV9 and TRBJ2-2; TRBD1 might be the D (6 bases). Germline CDR1 reads SGDLS; CDR2 reads YYNGEE. This CDR3 spans 13 amino acids. With 9 bases removed from V and 5 bases from J, the gap between germline ends came to 14 bases. The CDR3 nucleotides are TGTGCCATCCGGGACACACGTACCGGGGAGCTGTTTTTT. Translating it yields CAIRDTRTGELFF.

The chain links TRBV11-3 to TRBJ2-2, with D possibly matching TRBD2 (5 bases). V lost 5 bases to trimming and J lost 2 bases, with 6 bases between them. CDR1 SGHNT and CDR2 YENEEA come from the germline V gene. This CDR3 contains 13 residues. The CDR3: CASSLANTGELFF. The CDR3 nucleotides are TGTGCCAGCAGCCTAGCAAACACCGGGGAGCTGTTTTTT.

This chain uses TRBV4-2 with TRBJ2-3, with 8 bases lining up with TRBD2. Germline V lookup: CDR1 LGHNA, CDR2 YNFKEQ. This CDR3 contains 17 residues. Germline trimming cut 3 bases from V and 4 bases from J; bases unmatched to any gene: 12. The CDR3: CASSQEPVAGKADTQYF. CDR3 sequence (DNA): TGTGCCAGCAGCCAGGAACCTGTAGCGGGGAAAGCAGATACGCAGTATTTT.

The rearrangement links TRBV5-1 to TRBJ2-1; no definite D call. Looked up from germline, CDR1 is SGHRS and CDR2 is YFSETQ. The CDR3 consists of 15 residues. Trimming stripped 5 bases from V and 1 base from J, with 13 bases between. Here the CDR3 DNA reads TGCGCCAGCAGTCCGTGGGCCGATTCCTACAATGAGCAGTTCTTC. Translated: CASSPWADSYNEQFF.

The chain has TRBV29-1 and TRBJ2-7; D unclear. Germline V gives CDR1 SQVTM, CDR2 ANQGSEA. The CDR3 totals 11 residues. V dropped 0 bases and J dropped 4 bases, with 4 bases sitting between them. This CDR3 reads CSVEDRYEQYF. The CDR3 bases are TGCAGCGTTGAAGATCGTTACGAGCAGTACTTC.

This clone was detected only once. The CDR3 protein is CASSLGRSYEQYF. The DNA of the CDR3 is TGTGCCAGCAGCTTGGGCAGGTCCTACGAGCAGTACTTC. The chain uses TRBV4-2 and TRBJ2-7; D is uncertain. The CDR3 runs to 13 residues. Per the germline V gene, CDR1 is LGHNA and CDR2 is YNFKEQ. V lost 5 bases, J lost 1 base, and 9 bases lay in between.

The chain recombines TRBV7-2 with TRBJ2-3; no clear D. Germline loops: CDR1 SGHTA, CDR2 FQGNSA. The CDR3 loop spans 14 amino acids. V gave up 8 bases and J gave up 2 bases, with 14 bases separating them. CDR3 amino acids: CASLTQPFTDTQYF. As DNA, the CDR3 is TGTGCCAGCTTAACACAACCCTTCACAGATACGCAGTATTTT.

The chain joins TRBV2 to TRBJ2-7; D tentatively fits TRBD1 or TRBD2 (5 bases each). The CDR3 is 13 amino acids. Germline lookup yields CDR1 SNHLY and CDR2 FYNNEI. Trimming took off 6 bases at V and 4 bases at J, with 13 bases between the two ends. The CDR3 DNA is TGTGCCAGCAGCCCGGGGACCACTTACGAGCAGTACTTC. The encoded protein is CASSPGTTYEQYF.

The chain is built from TRBV5-6 and TRBJ2-7; 8 nucleotides match TRBD1. The CDR3 loop spans 13 amino acids. Germline V lookup: CDR1 SGHDT, CDR2 YYEEEE. With 5 bases clipped from V and 1 base from J, the junction kept 2 bases outside the gene matches. CDR3 DNA: TGTGCCAGCAGACGGACAGGGTCCTACGAGCAGTACTTC. This translates into CASRRTGSYEQYF.

The chain recombines TRBV30 with TRBJ1-3; 7 positions match TRBD1. Unmatched junction bases numbered 8, after V lost 7 bases and J lost 8 bases. This CDR3 spans 12 amino acids. CDR1 is GTSNPN, CDR2 SVGIG, per germline (reference sequence). CDR3 DNA: TGTGCCTTCGACAGGGAGGAAGACACCATATATTTT. Its protein is CAFDREEDTIYF.

The chain uses TRBV5-4 and TRBJ2-5; D is unresolved. Germline V gene lookup returns CDR1 SGHNT and CDR2 YYREEE (reference sequence). The CDR3 is 13 amino acids. With 1 base removed from V and 3 bases from J, the gap between germline ends came to 7 bases. This CDR3 is CASSLRGEETQYF. Here the CDR3 DNA reads TGTGCCAGCAGCTTGCGAGGTGAAGAGACCCAGTACTTC.

This clone was seen a single time. This chain joins TRBV9 and TRBJ1-1; D ambiguous. The CDR3 extends over 12 amino acids. Trimming stripped 3 bases from V and 1 base from J, with 4 bases between. Germline V gives CDR1 SGDLS, CDR2 YYNGEE. The CDR3: CASSATNTEAFF. As DNA, the CDR3 is TGTGCCAGCAGCGCCACGAACACTGAAGCTTTCTTT. Complete variable domain (other parts from reference TRBV9 and TRBJ1-1): DSGVTQTPKHLITATGQRVTLRCSPRSGDLSVYWYQQSLDQGLQFLIQYYNGEERAKGNILERFSAQQFPDLHSELNLSSLELGDSALYFCASSATNTEAFFGQGTRLTVV.

The gene calls are TRBV29-1 and TRBJ1-2; D unclear. Germline assignment: CDR1 SQVTM and CDR2 ANQGSEA. V lost 6 bases, J lost 10 bases, and 15 bases lay in between. The CDR3 is 11 residues long. The CDR3 sequence: CSVAREGDYTF. CDR3 sequence (DNA): TGCAGCGTCGCCCGAGAGGGAGACTACACCTTC.

The genes are TRBV7-9 and TRBJ2-7, with 8 bases identical to TRBD2. The CDR3 is 15 residues long. Germline values: CDR1 SEHNR, CDR2 FQNEAQ (reference sequence). The V segment lost 5 bases and the J segment 3 bases; nucleotides outside the gene matches: 9. CDR3 bases: TGTGCCAGCAGCCAAATGACTAGCGTATACTACGAGCAGTACTTC. It yields the protein CASSQMTSVYYEQYF.

This chain connects TRBV28 to TRBJ2-1; a possible D gene is TRBD2 (5 bases). The germline CDR1 and CDR2 sequences are MDHEN and SYDVKM. The CDR3 loop spans 13 amino acids. Trimming took 6 bases from V and 13 from J, leaving 19 bases between them. DNA of the CDR3: TGTGCCAGCAGCCCTGGGTACGGGAATAATCAGTTCTTC. Protein sequence: CASSPGYGNNQFF.

This chain uses TRBV2 with TRBJ2-7; D is perhaps TRBD2 (6 bases). Trimming pared 8 bases from V and 1 base from J, leaving 12 bases between. Germline CDR1 and CDR2: SNHLY and FYNNEI. This CDR3 has 13 amino acids. DNA of the CDR3: TGTGCCAGCGGGCCGGGACTTTCCTACGAGCAGTACTTC. Protein product: CASGPGLSYEQYF.